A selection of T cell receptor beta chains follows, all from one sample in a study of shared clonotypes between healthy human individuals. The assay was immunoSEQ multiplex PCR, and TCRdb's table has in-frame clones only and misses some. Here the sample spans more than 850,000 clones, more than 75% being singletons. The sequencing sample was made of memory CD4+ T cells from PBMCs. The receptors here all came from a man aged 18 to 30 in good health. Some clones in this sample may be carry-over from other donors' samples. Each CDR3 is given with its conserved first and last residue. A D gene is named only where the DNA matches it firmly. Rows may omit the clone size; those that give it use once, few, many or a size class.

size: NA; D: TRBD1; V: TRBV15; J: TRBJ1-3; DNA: TGTGCCACCAGCAGAGATGAGGGGGCTGGGGGAAACACCATATATTTT; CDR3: CATSRDEGAGGNTIYF
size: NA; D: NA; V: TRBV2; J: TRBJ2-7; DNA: TGTGCCAGCAGTGCCGTAGGGGGCGAGCAGTACTTC; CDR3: CASSAVGGEQYF
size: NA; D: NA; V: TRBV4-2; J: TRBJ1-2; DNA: TGTGCCAGCAGCCAAGAACCAGGGGTCCATTATAACTATGGCTACACCTTC; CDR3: CASSQEPGVHYNYGYTF
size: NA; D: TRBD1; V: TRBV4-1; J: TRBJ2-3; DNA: TGCGCCAGCAGCCAAAGGGACAGCAGCGATACGCAGTATTTT; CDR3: CASSQRDSSDTQYF
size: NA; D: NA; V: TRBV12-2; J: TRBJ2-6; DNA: TGTGCGAGGTCTGGGGCCAACGTCCTGACTTTC; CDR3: CARSGANVLTF
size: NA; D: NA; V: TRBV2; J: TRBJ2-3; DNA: TGTGCCAGCAGTGAACAGCTTGATACGCAGTATTTT; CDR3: CASSEQLDTQYF
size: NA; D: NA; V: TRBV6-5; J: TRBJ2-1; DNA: TGTGCCAGCAGAGTATCCGGGACCAAAAAGCAGTTCTTC; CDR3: CASRVSGTKKQFF
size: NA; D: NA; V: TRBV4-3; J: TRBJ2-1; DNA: TGCGCCAGCAGCCAAGAGTGGCACAATGAGCAGTTCTTC; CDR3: CASSQEWHNEQFF
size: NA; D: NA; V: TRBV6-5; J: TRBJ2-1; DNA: TGTGCCAGCAGCCCGCGAAGACTCTCCTACAATGAGCAGTTCTTC; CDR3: CASSPRRLSYNEQFF
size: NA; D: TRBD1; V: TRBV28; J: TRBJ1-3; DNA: TGTGCCAGCAGTCCCGGACAGGTCCTCTCTGGAAACACCATATATTTT; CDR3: CASSPGQVLSGNTIYF
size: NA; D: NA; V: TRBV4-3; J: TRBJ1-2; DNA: TGCGCCAGCAGCCAAGTTCTCGGACAGCCCCCGTACGACTATGGCTACACCTTC; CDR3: CASSQVLGQPPYDYGYTF
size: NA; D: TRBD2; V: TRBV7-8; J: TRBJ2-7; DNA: TGTGCCAGCAGCTTTCGACGGGCTAGCGGGATTAAGAGCTCCTACGAGCAGTACTTC; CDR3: CASSFRRASGIKSSYEQYF
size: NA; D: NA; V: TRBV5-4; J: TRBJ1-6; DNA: TGTGCCAGCAGCTTATACAGCGCCGCTAATTCACCCCTCCACTTT; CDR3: CASSLYSAANSPLHF
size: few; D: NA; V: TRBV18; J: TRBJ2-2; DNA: TGTGCCAGCTCACAGGGTCGCACCGGGGAGCTGTTTTTT; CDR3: CASSQGRTGELFF
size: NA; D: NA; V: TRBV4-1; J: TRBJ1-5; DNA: TGCGCCAGCAGCCAAGATCGGGAAGATCAGCCCCAGCATTTT; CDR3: CASSQDREDQPQHF
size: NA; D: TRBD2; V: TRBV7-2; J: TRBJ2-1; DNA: TGTGCCAGCAGCGGAAAAGTAAGCGGGAACAATGAGCAGTTCTTC; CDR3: CASSGKVSGNNEQFF
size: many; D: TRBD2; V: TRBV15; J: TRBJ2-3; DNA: TGTGCCACCAGCAGAGGGGAGGGAGATACGCAGTATTTT; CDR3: CATSRGEGDTQYF
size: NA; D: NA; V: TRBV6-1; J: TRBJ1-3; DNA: TGTGCCAGCAGCTCCGACCCTTTATCTGGAAACACCATATATTTT; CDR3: CASSSDPLSGNTIYF